The 6 T cell receptor beta chains reported below all come from one sample, sequenced in a study of T cell responses to AZD1222 COVID-19 vaccine. The method was immunoSEQ multiplex PCR; TCRdb's version includes in-frame clones alone and lacks a portion of them. This table holds roughly 180,000 clones, 80% to 90% found once. The sample consisted of peripheral blood, taken on day 0 of AZD1222 vaccination. The source of these receptors is an adult in good health.

This chain joins TRBV4-1 and TRBJ2-3; TRBD1 is a possible D gene (7 bases). Germline values: CDR1 MGHRA, CDR2 YSYEKL. Between the trimmed V and J ends, which lost 2 bases and 3 bases, there was a span of 12 bases. CDR3 size: 15 residues. CDR3 bases: TGCGCCAGCAGCCAATCAGGGGGGCGGACAGATACGCAGTATTTT. Protein product: CASSQSGGRTDTQYF.

This clone was seen just once. The rearrangement joins TRBV27 to TRBJ2-4; D remains ambiguous. The V gene lost 0 bases and the J gene lost 0 bases, with 6 bases spanning the gap. Germline values: CDR1 MNHEY, CDR2 SMNVEV (reference sequence). The CDR3 length is 15 residues. CDR3 DNA sequence: TGTGCCAGCAGTTTATCGAACATAGCCAAAAACATTCAGTACTTC. As protein: CASSLSNIAKNIQYF.

This chain joins TRBV19 and TRBJ1-2, with D unresolved. The CDR3 runs 13 residues. Trimming removed 3 bases at V and 7 bases at J, with 12 bases between. Germline CDR1 and CDR2: LNHDA and SQIVND (reference sequence). In DNA, the CDR3 is TGTGCCAGTAGTATCTGGCAGGTGGGTGGCTACACCTTC. Its protein product is CASSIWQVGGYTF.

The chain recombines TRBV3-1 (or the pseudogene TRBV3-2) with TRBJ1-2; no firm D call. The germline CDR1 and CDR2 sequences are LGHDT and YNNKEL (reference sequence). Trimming pared 0 bases from V and 6 bases from J, leaving 17 bases between. The CDR3 runs 16 residues. This CDR3 is CASSQDRARSWNGYTF. As DNA, the CDR3 is TGTGCCAGCAGCCAAGATCGTGCCCGTAGCTGGAATGGCTACACCTTC.

The genes are TRBV5-1 and TRBJ1-4, with D uncertain. Trimming left V 0 bases short and J 7 bases short, with 13 bases between. The CDR3 spans 15 residues. The germline V gene has CDR1 SGHRS and CDR2 YFSETQ. The CDR3 here is CASSLGQFVREKLFF. The CDR3 coding sequence is TGCGCCAGCAGCTTGGGCCAGTTCGTTCGTGAAAAACTGTTTTTT. Variable domain in full (rest from reference TRBV5-1 and TRBJ1-4): KAGVTQTPRYLIKTRGQQVTLSCSPISGHRSVSWYQQTPGQGLQFLFEYFSETQRNKGNFPGRFSGRQFSNSRSEMNVSTLELGDSALYLCASSLGQFVREKLFFGSGTQLSVL.

The rearrangement joins TRBV7-8 to TRBJ2-5; D may be TRBD2 (5 bases). The CDR3 has 14 amino acids. Germline V lookup: CDR1 SGHVS, CDR2 FQNEAQ. V was trimmed by 2 bases and J by 2 bases, leaving 9 bases between them. Written as DNA, the CDR3 is TGTGCCAGCAGCTTAAAACGGGATCAAGAGACCCAGTACTTC. Translation: CASSLKRDQETQYF.